Listed below are T cell receptor beta chains from one sample, sequenced in a study of Tregs in tolerant kidney transplant recipients. The data were produced by immunoSEQ multiplex PCR, yet TCRdb's version contains in-frame clones alone and is incomplete. Here the sample spans 15,000 to 18,000 clones, 85% to 95% being singletons. Sequenced: CD8+ T cells from blood. Every receptor here comes from a human donor in good health. Each CDR3 is given with its conserved first and last residue. A D gene is named only where the DNA matches it firmly. Rows may omit the clone size; those that give it use once, few, many or a size class.

v_gene	abundance	j_gene	d_gene	CDR3nt	CDR3aa
TRBV5-4	NA	TRBJ2-5	TRBD1	TGTGCCAGCAGCTTGCCACGGGACAGGGGAGAGACCCAGTACTTC	CASSLPRDRGETQYF
TRBV27	NA	TRBJ2-4	NA	TGTGCCAGCAGTCCAACGGACGACAAAAACATTCAGTACTTC	CASSPTDDKNIQYF
TRBV4-3	NA	TRBJ2-7	TRBD2	TGCGCCAGCAGCCTGCTAGCGGGAGGATCCTACGAGCAGTACTTC	CASSLLAGGSYEQYF
TRBV6-5	NA	TRBJ2-7	NA	TGTGCCAGCAGTCCCAGCGGCTACGAGCAGTACTTC	CASSPSGYEQYF
TRBV4-1	once	TRBJ1-3	NA	TGCGCCAGCAGCCAAGCGGGGGGCACCATATATTTT	CASSQAGGTIYF
TRBV15	NA	TRBJ2-1	NA	TGTGCCACCAGCAGTAACCGGGACGGCTCCTACAATGAGCAGTTCTTC	CATSSNRDGSYNEQFF
TRBV28	NA	TRBJ1-3	NA	TGTGCCAGCGGGGTGGACACGAGAGGAAACACCATATATTTT	CASGVDTRGNTIYF
TRBV28	NA	TRBJ1-1	NA	TGTGCCAGCAGTTTTTGTTGGAACCCCCACTGTATGAACACTGAAGCTTTCTTT	CASSFCWNPHCMNTEAFF
TRBV19	NA	TRBJ2-1	NA	TGTGCCACCAAAGAGGAGACCAGCTCCTACAATGAGCAGTTCTTC	CATKEETSSYNEQFF
TRBV2	NA	TRBJ2-7	TRBD2	TGTGCCAGCAGTGGGGGTAGCGGGAGCTCCTACGAGCAGTACTTC	CASSGGSGSSYEQYF
TRBV2	few	TRBJ1-1	NA	TGTGCCAGCAGTCGGGGCGGTATGAACACTGAAGCTTTCTTT	CASSRGGMNTEAFF
TRBV6-5	NA	TRBJ2-1	NA	TGTGCCAGCAGTTACTCGAGCTTTCTCCCTAATGAGCAGTTCTTC	CASSYSSFLPNEQFF
TRBV7-2	NA	TRBJ1-2	TRBD1	TGTGCCAGCAGCTCTGACAGGGGGCTACGTTATGGCTACACCTTC	CASSSDRGLRYGYTF
TRBV7-9	once	TRBJ2-3	NA	TGTGCCAGCAGTCCCGGGGGTACGCAGTATTTT	CASSPGGTQYF
TRBV6-1	NA	TRBJ1-2	NA	TGTGCCAGCAGTGAAGGGGGGGGCGCCGGCTATGGCTACACCTTC	CASSEGGGAGYGYTF